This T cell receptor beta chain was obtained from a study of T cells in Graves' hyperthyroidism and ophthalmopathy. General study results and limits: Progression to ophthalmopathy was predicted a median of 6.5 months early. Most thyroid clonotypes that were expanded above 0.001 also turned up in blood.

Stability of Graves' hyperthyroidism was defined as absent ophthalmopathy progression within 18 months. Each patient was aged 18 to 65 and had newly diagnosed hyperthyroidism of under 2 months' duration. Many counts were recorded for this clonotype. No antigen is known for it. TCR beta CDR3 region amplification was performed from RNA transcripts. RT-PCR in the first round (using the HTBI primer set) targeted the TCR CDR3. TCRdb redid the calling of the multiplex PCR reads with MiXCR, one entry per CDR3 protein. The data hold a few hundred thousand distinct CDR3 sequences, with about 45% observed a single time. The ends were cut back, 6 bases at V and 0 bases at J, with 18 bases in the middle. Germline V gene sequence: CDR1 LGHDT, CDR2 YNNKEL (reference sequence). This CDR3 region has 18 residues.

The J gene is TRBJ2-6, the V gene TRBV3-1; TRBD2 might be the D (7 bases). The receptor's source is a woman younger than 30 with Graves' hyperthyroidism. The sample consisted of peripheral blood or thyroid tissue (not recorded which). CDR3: CASSRRGTKTSGANVLTF. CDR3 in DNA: TGTGCCAGCAGTCGTAGGGGGACTAAAACCTCTGGGGCCAACGTCCTGACTTTC.